The 15 T cell receptor beta chains listed next were all sequenced from one sample in a study of blood T cell repertoires in COVID-19 (dated by TCRdb to about 2020). Library generation was performed with the immunoSEQ multiplex PCR assay. Entries here come from immuneACCESS through TCRdb and include only in-frame sequences with V and J called. Some clones fail to appear in such tables; in the studies checked, an unresolved V gene covers under half of the shortfall, and the cause of the remainder is unknown. The sample data list around 100,000 clones, and approximately 89% of these were observed just once. The biggest ten clones account for 7% to 9% of the sample. Input material: peripheral blood. Receptors were obtained from a human donor with acute or convalescent COVID-19. The donor label of this sample is uncertain.

The chain employs TRBV4-3 and TRBJ1-6; the D is unclear. This CDR3 region has 15 residues. Germline V gives CDR1 LGHNA, CDR2 YSLEER. V lost 0 bases and J 4 bases, leaving 7 bases between the germline ends. Written as DNA, the CDR3 is TGCGCCAGCAGCCAAGACTTCGAGTATAATTCACCCCTCCACTTT. Translation: CASSQDFEYNSPLHF.

Concerning this clone: Other DNA sequences of this sample code for an identical CDR3. This chain connects TRBV3-1 (or the pseudogene TRBV3-2) to TRBJ1-5; TRBD1 might be the D (5 bases). Germline V gene data show CDR1 as LGHDT and CDR2 as YNNKEL (reference sequence). The CDR3 has 15 amino acids. V lost 1 base, J lost 2 bases, and 9 bases lay in between. The CDR3 nucleotides are TGTGCCAGCAGCCAAGGGCGGGGGGGCAATCAGCCCCAGCATTTT. Protein: CASSQGRGGNQPQHF.

This chain uses TRBV24-1 with TRBJ2-5, with a possible D match to TRBD2 (6 bases). The CDR3 is 15 residues long. The germline CDR1 and CDR2 sequences are KGHDR and SFDVKD. V gave up 0 bases and J gave up 5 bases, with 12 bases separating them. CDR3 coding DNA: TGTGCCACCAGTGATTTGCTGGCAGGGAGGGAGACCCAGTACTTC. Amino acid sequence: CATSDLLAGRETQYF.

This clone appeared a single time. The V gene is TRBV2, the J gene TRBJ2-5; TRBD2 matches 7 bases. Trimming cost V 6 bases and J 1 base; bases outside gene matches: 8. CDR3 length: 15 amino acids. CDR1 SNHLY and CDR2 FYNNEI come from the germline V gene. The CDR3 nucleotides are TGTGCCAGCAGGGTCCCAAGCGGGGTCCAAGAGACCCAGTACTTC. Protein product: CASRVPSGVQETQYF. Full variable domain (missing parts from reference TRBV2 and TRBJ2-5): EPEVTQTPSHQVTQMGQEVILRCVPISNHLYFYWYRQILGQKVEFLVSFYNNEISEKSEIFDDQFSVERPDGSNFTLKIRSTKLEDSAMYFCASRVPSGVQETQYFGPGTRLLVL.

The rearrangement joins TRBV3-1 (or the pseudogene TRBV3-2) to TRBJ2-7; the match to TRBD2 covers 11 bases. CDR1 is LGHDT and CDR2 is YNNKEL in the germline V gene (reference sequence). V was clipped by 1 base and J by 5 bases; unmatched bases: 7. CDR3 length: 16 amino acids. CDR3 sequence reads: CASSQGSSGGFDEQYF. Here the CDR3 DNA reads TGTGCCAGCAGCCAAGGGTCTAGCGGGGGGTTTGACGAGCAGTACTTC.

The rearrangement uses TRBV5-1 and TRBJ2-2; 7 nucleotides line up with TRBD2. CDR1 and CDR2 from the germline V gene are SGHRS and YFSETQ. The J segment lost 3 bases and the V segment lost 0 bases, leaving 11 bases of the junction unmatched. CDR3 length: 18 amino acids. CDR3 coding DNA: TGCGCCAGCAGCTTGGTTCCTAGCGGTGCTGTGTACACCGGGGAGCTGTTTTTT. Its protein is CASSLVPSGAVYTGELFF.

V usage is TRBV5-1 and J usage is TRBJ1-1, with D maybe TRBD1 (6 bases). V was shortened by 1 base and J by 8 bases, with 18 bases between the two germline ends. Per the germline V gene, CDR1 is SGHRS and CDR2 is YFSETQ. The length of the CDR3 is 15 residues. The CDR3: CASSLSPGASPEAFF. CDR3 bases: TGCGCCAGCAGCTTGTCCCCAGGGGCGTCCCCGGAAGCTTTCTTT.

The CDR3 spells CASSRSEGADTQYF. In nucleotides, the CDR3 is TGCGCCAGCAGCCGGTCAGAGGGGGCGGATACGCAGTATTTT. The V and J genes are TRBV4-1 and TRBJ2-3, with 7 nucleotides matching TRBD1. The trim removed 4 bases at V and 6 bases at J, leaving 7 bases unmatched. CDR3 size: 14 residues. Germline loops: CDR1 MGHRA, CDR2 YSYEKL.

In this sample, this clone turned up a few times. The chain links TRBV2 to TRBJ1-4; TRBD1 matches 9 bases. Germline-derived CDR1 and CDR2 are SNHLY and FYNNEI. With 3 bases clipped from V and 7 bases from J, the junction kept 0 bases outside the gene matches. The CDR3 extends over 13 amino acids. CDR3 bases: TGTGCCAGCAGTGAGACAGGGGGTGAAAAACTGTTTTTT. Its protein product is CASSETGGEKLFF.

The chain recombines TRBV21-1 with TRBJ1-5. TRBV21-1 is noted as a pseudogene. The CDR3 is made up of 18 amino acids. The CDR3 protein is CASSKKTASGCRDQPQHF. CDR3 DNA: TGTGCCAGCAGCAAAAAAACCGCCTCGGGGTGTAGGGATCAGCCCCAGCATTTT.

V usage is TRBV19 and J usage is TRBJ1-2, with D maybe TRBD1 (5 bases). CDR3 length: 13 amino acids. CDR1 is LNHDA and CDR2 is SQIVND in the germline V gene (reference sequence). Trimming stripped 7 bases from V and 2 bases from J, with 11 bases between. CDR3: CASNPRGNYGYTF. CDR3 in DNA: TGTGCCAGTAACCCTCGGGGGAACTATGGCTACACCTTC.

The V and J genes are TRBV7-2 and TRBJ1-6, with D maybe TRBD1 (5 bases). The germline CDR1 and CDR2 sequences are SGHTA and FQGNSA. The CDR3 is made up of 14 amino acids. V dropped 1 base and J dropped 6 bases, with 7 bases sitting between them. This chain's CDR3 is CASSLVRANSPLHF. CDR3 coding DNA: TGTGCCAGCAGCTTAGTCAGGGCTAATTCACCCCTCCACTTT.

This clone was observed a handful of times. The CDR3 loop reads CASSPRTGGTFF. The CDR3 nucleotides read TGTGCCAGCAGCCCAAGGACAGGGGGGACGTTCTTC. The rearrangement joins TRBV11-3 to TRBJ2-1, with 10 bases identical to TRBD1. The V gene's germline CDR1 is SGHNT and CDR2 YENEEA. J gave up 15 bases and V 5 bases, and 7 bases lay outside the gene matches. This CDR3 has 12 amino acids.

The chain links TRBV5-1 to TRBJ2-5; D gene ambiguous. Germline CDR1 and CDR2: SGHRS and YFSETQ. This CDR3 has 14 amino acids. V lost 0 bases and J lost 4, with 10 bases in between. CDR3 protein: CASSLDEPPETQYF. The CDR3 coding sequence is TGCGCCAGCAGCTTGGACGAGCCCCCAGAGACCCAGTACTTC.

This clone came up many times. The rearrangement joins TRBV11-2 to TRBJ1-3; 8 bases agree with TRBD1. Per the germline V gene, CDR1 is SGHAT and CDR2 is FQNNGV. The CDR3 runs to 16 residues. J was trimmed by 4 bases and V by 0 bases; bases with no gene match: 5. The DNA for the CDR3 is TGTGCCAGCAGCTTAGATCAGGGGGCAAGAGGAAACACCATATATTTT. Amino acid sequence: CASSLDQGARGNTIYF.